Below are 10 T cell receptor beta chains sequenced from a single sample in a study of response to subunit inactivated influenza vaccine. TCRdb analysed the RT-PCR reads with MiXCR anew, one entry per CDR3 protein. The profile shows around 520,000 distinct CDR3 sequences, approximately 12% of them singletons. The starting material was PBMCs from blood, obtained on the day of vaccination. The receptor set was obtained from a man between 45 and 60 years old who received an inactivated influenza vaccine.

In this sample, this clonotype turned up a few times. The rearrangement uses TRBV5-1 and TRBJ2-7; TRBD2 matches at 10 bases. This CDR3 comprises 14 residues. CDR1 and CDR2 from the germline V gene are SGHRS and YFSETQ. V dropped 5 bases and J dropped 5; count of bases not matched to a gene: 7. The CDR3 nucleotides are TGCGCCAGCAGTAAGACTAGCGGGCCCGACGAGCAGTACTTC. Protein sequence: CASSKTSGPDEQYF.

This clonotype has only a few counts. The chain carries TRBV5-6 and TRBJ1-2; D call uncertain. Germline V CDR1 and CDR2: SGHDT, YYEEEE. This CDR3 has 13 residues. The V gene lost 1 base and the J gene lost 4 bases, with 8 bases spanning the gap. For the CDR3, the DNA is TGTGCCAGCAGCTTGAAACAGTTCTATGGCTACACCTTC. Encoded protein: CASSLKQFYGYTF.

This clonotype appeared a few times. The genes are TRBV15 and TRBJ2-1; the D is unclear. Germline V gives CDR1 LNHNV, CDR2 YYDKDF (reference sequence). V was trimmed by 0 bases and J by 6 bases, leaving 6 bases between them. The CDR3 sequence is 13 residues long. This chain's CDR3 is CATSRDPVNEQFF. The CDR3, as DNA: TGTGCCACCAGCAGAGATCCGGTCAATGAGCAGTTCTTC.

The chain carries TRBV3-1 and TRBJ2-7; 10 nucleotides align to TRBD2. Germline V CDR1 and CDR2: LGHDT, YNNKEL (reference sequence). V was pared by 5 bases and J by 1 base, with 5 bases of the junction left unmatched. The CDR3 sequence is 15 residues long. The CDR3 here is CASSSSGGASYEQYF. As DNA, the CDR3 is TGTGCCAGCAGCAGCAGCGGGGGGGCATCCTACGAGCAGTACTTC.

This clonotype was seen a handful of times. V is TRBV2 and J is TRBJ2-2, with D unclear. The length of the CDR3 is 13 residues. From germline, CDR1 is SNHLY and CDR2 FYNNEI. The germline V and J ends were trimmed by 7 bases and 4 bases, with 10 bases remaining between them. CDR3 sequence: CASKALPTGELFF. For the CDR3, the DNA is TGTGCCAGCAAAGCCCTTCCCACCGGGGAGCTGTTTTTT.

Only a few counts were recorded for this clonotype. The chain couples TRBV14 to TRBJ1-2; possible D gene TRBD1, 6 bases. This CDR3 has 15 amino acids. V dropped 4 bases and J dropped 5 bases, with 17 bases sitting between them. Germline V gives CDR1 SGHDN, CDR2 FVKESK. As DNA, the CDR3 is TGTGCCAGCAGCCGCCTTCCGGGGGCAGGATATGGCTACACCTTC. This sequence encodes CASSRLPGAGYGYTF.

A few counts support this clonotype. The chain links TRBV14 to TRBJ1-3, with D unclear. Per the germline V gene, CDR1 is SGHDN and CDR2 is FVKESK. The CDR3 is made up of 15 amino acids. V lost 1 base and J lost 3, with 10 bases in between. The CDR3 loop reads CASSQGLAVGNTIYF. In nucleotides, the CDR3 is TGTGCCAGCAGCCAAGGTTTAGCGGTTGGAAACACCATATATTTT. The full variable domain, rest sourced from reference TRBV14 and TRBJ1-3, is EAGVTQFPSHSVIEKGQTVTLRCDPISGHDNLYWYRRVMGKEIKFLLHFVKESKQDESGMPNNRFLAERTGGTYSTLKVQPAELEDSGVYFCASSQGLAVGNTIYFGEGSWLTVV.

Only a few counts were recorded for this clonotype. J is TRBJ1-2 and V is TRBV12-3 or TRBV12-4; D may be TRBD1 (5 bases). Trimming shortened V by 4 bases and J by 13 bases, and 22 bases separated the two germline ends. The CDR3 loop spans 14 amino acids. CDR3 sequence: CASSWTAREGERTF. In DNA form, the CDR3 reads TGTGCCAGCAGTTGGACGGCGCGGGAAGGGGAGCGCACCTTC.

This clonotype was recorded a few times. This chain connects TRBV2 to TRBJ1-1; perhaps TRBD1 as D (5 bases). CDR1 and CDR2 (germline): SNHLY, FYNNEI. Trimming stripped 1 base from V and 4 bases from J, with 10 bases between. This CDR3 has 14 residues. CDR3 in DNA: TGTGCCAGCAGTGAAGAGCGGGGGATCACTGAAGCTTTCTTT. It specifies CASSEERGITEAFF.

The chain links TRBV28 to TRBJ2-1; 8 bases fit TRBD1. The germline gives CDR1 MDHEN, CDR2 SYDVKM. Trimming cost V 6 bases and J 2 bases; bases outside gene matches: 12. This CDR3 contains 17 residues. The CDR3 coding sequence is TGTGCCAGCAGCCTTCCAGGGGGCTTGACCGCCTACAATGAGCAGTTCTTC. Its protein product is CASSLPGGLTAYNEQFF.